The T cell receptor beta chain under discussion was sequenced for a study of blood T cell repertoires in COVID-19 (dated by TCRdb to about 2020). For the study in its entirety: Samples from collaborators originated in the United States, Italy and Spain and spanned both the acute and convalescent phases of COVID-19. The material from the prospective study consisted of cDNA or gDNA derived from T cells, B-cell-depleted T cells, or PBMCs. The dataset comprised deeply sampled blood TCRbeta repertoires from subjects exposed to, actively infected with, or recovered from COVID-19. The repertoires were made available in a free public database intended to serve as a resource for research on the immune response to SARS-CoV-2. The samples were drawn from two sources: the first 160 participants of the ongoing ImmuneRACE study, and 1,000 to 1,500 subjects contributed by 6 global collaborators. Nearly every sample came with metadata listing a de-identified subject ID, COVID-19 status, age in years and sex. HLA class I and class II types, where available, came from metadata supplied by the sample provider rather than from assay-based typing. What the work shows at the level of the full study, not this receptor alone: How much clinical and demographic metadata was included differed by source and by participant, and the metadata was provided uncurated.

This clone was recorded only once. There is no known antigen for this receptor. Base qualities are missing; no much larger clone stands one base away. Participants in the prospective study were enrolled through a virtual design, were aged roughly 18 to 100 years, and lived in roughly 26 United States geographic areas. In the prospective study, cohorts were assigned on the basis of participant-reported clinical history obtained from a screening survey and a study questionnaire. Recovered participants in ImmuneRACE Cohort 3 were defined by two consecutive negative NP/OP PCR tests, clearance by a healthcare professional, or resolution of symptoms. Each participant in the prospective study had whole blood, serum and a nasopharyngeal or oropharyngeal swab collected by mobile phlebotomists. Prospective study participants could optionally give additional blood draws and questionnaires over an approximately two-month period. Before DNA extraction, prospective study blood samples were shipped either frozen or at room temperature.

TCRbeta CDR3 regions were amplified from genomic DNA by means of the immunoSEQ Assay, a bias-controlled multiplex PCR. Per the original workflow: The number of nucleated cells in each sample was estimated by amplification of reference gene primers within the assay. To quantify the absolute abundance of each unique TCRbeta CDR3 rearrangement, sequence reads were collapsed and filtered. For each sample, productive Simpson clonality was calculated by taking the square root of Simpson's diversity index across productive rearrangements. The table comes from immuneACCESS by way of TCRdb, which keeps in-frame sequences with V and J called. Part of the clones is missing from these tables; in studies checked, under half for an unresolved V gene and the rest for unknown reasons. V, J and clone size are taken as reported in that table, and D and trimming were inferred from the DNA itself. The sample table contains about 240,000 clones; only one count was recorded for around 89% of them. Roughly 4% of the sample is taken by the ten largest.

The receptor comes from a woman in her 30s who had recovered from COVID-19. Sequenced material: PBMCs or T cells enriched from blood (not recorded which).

The CDR3 loop reads CAWHSGNTGELFF. The DNA is as follows: TGTGCCTGGCATAGCGGGAACACCGGGGAGCTGTTTTTT. This chain is built from TRBV30 and TRBJ2-2, with a tentative D gene TRBD2 over 6 matching bases. V is cut by 5 bases and J by 1 base, and the space between the germline ends is 8 bases. CDR1 and CDR2 (GTSNPN, SVGIG) derive from the germline V gene (reference sequence). The CDR3, cysteine through phenylalanine, is 13 amino acids long. Left in the record is the CDR3 DNA by itself, 39 bases read in frame from the first base.